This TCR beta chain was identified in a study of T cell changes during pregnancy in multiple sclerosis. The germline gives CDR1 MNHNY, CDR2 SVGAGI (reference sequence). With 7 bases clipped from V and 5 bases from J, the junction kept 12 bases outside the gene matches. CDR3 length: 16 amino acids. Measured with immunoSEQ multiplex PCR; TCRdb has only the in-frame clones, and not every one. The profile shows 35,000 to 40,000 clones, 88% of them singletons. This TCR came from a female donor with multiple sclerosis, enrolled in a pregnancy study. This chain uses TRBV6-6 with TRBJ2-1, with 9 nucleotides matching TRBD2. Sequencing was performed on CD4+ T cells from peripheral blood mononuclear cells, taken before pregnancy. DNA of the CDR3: TGTGCCAGCAACAAGGGGTTAGCGGGAGACCACAATGAGCAGTTCTTC. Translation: CASNKGLAGDHNEQFF.